These T cell receptor beta chains were read from a single sample in a study of blood T cell repertoires in COVID-19. The assay was immunoSEQ multiplex PCR, and TCRdb's table has in-frame clones only and misses some. The table has fewer than 40,000 clones, over 75% seen once. Material: peripheral blood. The receptors come from a man of 80 years or more with active or convalescent COVID-19. Each CDR3 is given with its conserved first and last residue. A D gene is named only where the DNA matches it firmly. A row's size may be missing; if present it is once, few, many or a size class.

d_call j_call v_call clone_size cdr3_nt cdr3_aa
TRBD1 TRBJ1-1 TRBV7-8 . TGTGCCAGCAGCTTAGCACAGGGGTACACTGAAGCTTTCTTT CASSLAQGYTEAFF
. TRBJ1-5 TRBV7-2 once TGTGCCAGCAGCTTAGCGGTAGGAGGCAATCAGCCCCAGCATTTT CASSLAVGGNQPQHF
. TRBJ2-3 TRBV6-5 . TGTGCCAGCAGTCTCTCCCCTCGGGGTACGCAGTATTTT CASSLSPRGTQYF
. TRBJ2-1 TRBV5-1 . TGCGCCAGCAGCTCGAGCTCCTACAATGAGCAGTTCTTC CASSSSSYNEQFF
. TRBJ2-7 TRBV7-9 . TGTGCCAGCAGCTCCAAAACCGGGACATCAGACTACGAGCAGTACTTC CASSSKTGTSDYEQYF
TRBD1 TRBJ1-5 TRBV9 . TGTGCCAGCAGCGTAGGGACAGGGTTCCAGCCCCAGCATTTT CASSVGTGFQPQHF
. TRBJ2-7 TRBV9 once TGTGCCAGCAGCGTCACGGACAGCGATTACGAGCAGTACTTC CASSVTDSDYEQYF
. TRBJ1-1 TRBV28 . TGTGCCAGCAGGAGGAGGTACACTGAAGCTTTCTTT CASRRRYTEAFF
. TRBJ2-1 TRBV24-1 . TGTGCCACCAGTGATAGTCGGGGGCAGTTCTTC CATSDSRGQFF
TRBD2 TRBJ2-1 TRBV4-2 . TGTGCCAGCAGCCAAGAGGCGAACTTAGCGGGGGCGAACAATGAGCAGTTCTTC CASSQEANLAGANNEQFF
TRBD1 TRBJ2-6 TRBV7-3 . TGTGCCAGCAGAACAGGGGCTGGGGCCAACGTCCTGACTTTC CASRTGAGANVLTF
. TRBJ2-3 TRBV9 few TGTGCCAGCAGCCATCAAGGGGACACAGATACGCAGTATTTT CASSHQGDTDTQYF
. TRBJ2-7 TRBV9 once TGTGCCAGCAGCGTAGGCGGGTCCTCCTACGAGCAGTACTTC CASSVGGSSYEQYF
TRBD1 TRBJ1-1 TRBV18 . TGTGCCAGCTCACCAGGGACAGGGAGGACTGAAGCTTTCTTT CASSPGTGRTEAFF
. TRBJ1-1 TRBV6-5 few TGTGCCAGCAGTTACTCGAACAGTCGAACGGCTGAAGCTTTCTTT CASSYSNSRTAEAFF
. TRBJ2-3 TRBV4-3 . TGCGCCAGCAGCCAAGACCCCGGGGTAGTTGGCACAGATACGCAGTATTTT CASSQDPGVVGTDTQYF
. TRBJ1-2 TRBV7-9 . TGTGCCAGCAGCCGTCCGGATGGCTACACCTTC CASSRPDGYTF
TRBD2 TRBJ2-1 TRBV6-2/TRBV6-3 once TGTGCCAGCAGTTACGGCCGCGGGGGGGCCCAGGCCTACAATGAGCAGTTCTTC CASSYGRGGAQAYNEQFF
TRBD1 TRBJ2-1 TRBV7-2 . TGTGCCAGCAGCTTTTGGGACAGGGGGTCCAATGAGCAGTTCTTC CASSFWDRGSNEQFF
. TRBJ1-5 TRBV19 . TGTGCCAGTAGTATGGCAGGTATAGGTCCTCAGCCCCAGCATTTT CASSMAGIGPQPQHF
TRBD2 TRBJ2-3 TRBV7-2 . TGTGCCAGCAGCTTACGGTGGTCGAGCGGGGGTGCAGATACGCAGTATTTT CASSLRWSSGGADTQYF
. TRBJ2-1 TRBV7-9 . TGTGCCAGCAGCACGTGGACAGCAAACAATGAGCAGTTCTTC CASSTWTANNEQFF
TRBD1 TRBJ2-3 TRBV7-3 . TGTGCCAGCAGCTTAGCAGGGGGAAGCACAGATACGCAGTATTTT CASSLAGGSTDTQYF
TRBD1 TRBJ1-2 TRBV5-4 . TGTGCCAGCAGCACGGACAGGGCCCTAAACTATGGCTACACCTTC CASSTDRALNYGYTF
TRBD1 TRBJ1-2 TRBV28 . TGTGCCAGCAGTCCCCGGGACAGGGACACTCTTGGCTACACCTTC CASSPRDRDTLGYTF
TRBD1 TRBJ2-4 TRBV28 . TGTGCCAGCAGTGGTAGGGTAGCGACAGGGCTGGCCAAAAACATTCAGTACTTC CASSGRVATGLAKNIQYF
. TRBJ1-4 TRBV9 . TGTGCCAGCAGCGTAGCCAGCGCAACTAATGAAAAACTGTTTTTT CASSVASATNEKLFF
TRBD2 TRBJ2-1 TRBV27 . TGTGCCAGCAGTTTGGGAGGGAGGGCCCGAGGTGAGCAGTTCTTC CASSLGGRARGEQFF
TRBD1 TRBJ1-4 TRBV3-1/TRBV3-2 . TGTGCCAGCAGCCCCCGGGACAGAAATGAAAAACTGTTTTTT CASSPRDRNEKLFF
TRBD2 TRBJ2-5 TRBV30 few TGTGCCTACGGACTAGCGGGAGGAGGGACCCAGTACTTC CAYGLAGGGTQYF
TRBD2 TRBJ2-7 TRBV5-6 . TGTGCCAGCAGCTTGCGCGCTAGCGGGGGACTTTACGAGCAGTACTTC CASSLRASGGLYEQYF
. TRBJ2-1 TRBV2 . TGTGCCAGCCTCCTCCCTTCCGGGTCCGCCGAGCAGTTCTTC CASLLPSGSAEQFF
. TRBJ1-5 TRBV27 . TGTGCCAGCAGTGGAGACAGCCGCAATCAGCCCCAGCATTTT CASSGDSRNQPQHF
. TRBJ1-6 TRBV19 . TGTGCCAGTAGTCCGGGGACACACTATTCACCCCTCCACTTT CASSPGTHYSPLHF
TRBD1 TRBJ1-1 TRBV7-3 . TGTGCCAGCAGCTCTCGACAGGGACCTAACACTGAAGCTTTCTTT CASSSRQGPNTEAFF
TRBD1 TRBJ1-4 TRBV4-2 . TGTGCCAGCAGCCAAACGGGACAGGGTTTTGAAAAACTGTTTTTT CASSQTGQGFEKLFF
TRBD2 TRBJ2-1 TRBV7-8 . TGTGCCAGCGGGCCGGGACTAGATGACAATGAGCAGTTCTTC CASGPGLDDNEQFF
. TRBJ2-1 TRBV11-2 once TGTGCCAGCAGCCGTCGCGAGTTCAATGAGCAGTTCTTC CASSRREFNEQFF
. TRBJ1-4 TRBV28 . TGTGCCAGCAGTGGTGCTGCGAAAGCGGCTAATGAAAAACTGTTTTTT CASSGAAKAANEKLFF
TRBD1 TRBJ2-1 TRBV19 . TGTGCCAGTAGTAGGGACAGGGGCTACAATGAGCAGTTCTTC CASSRDRGYNEQFF
TRBD1 TRBJ2-7 TRBV18 . TGTGCCAGCTCATCTACAGGGGACCTCGTGAACGAGCAGTACTTC CASSSTGDLVNEQYF
. TRBJ2-1 TRBV29-1 few TGCAGCGTTGTCGGGACCAGCGGGCTGAGGAATGAGCAGTTCTTC CSVVGTSGLRNEQFF
TRBD1 TRBJ1-1 TRBV28 . TGTGCCAGCAGTCAGGGGACAGCTGCGAACACTGAAGCTTTCTTT CASSQGTAANTEAFF
TRBD1 TRBJ1-5 TRBV19 . TGTGCCAGTAGTCTGACAGGGGGCGGCAATCAGCCCCAGCATTTT CASSLTGGGNQPQHF
. TRBJ1-1 TRBV5-1 . TGCGCCAGCAGCTTGGCCCGGGGTCCCAACACTGAAGCTTTCTTT CASSLARGPNTEAFF
TRBD1 TRBJ1-5 TRBV5-4 . TGTGCCAGCAGCTTGGCAGGGGGCGGCCAGCCCCAGCATTTT CASSLAGGGQPQHF
. TRBJ1-1 TRBV6-2/TRBV6-3 . TGTGCCAGCAGTTACGGCAGGTTGGCCACTCGGGGTGAAGCTTTCTTT CASSYGRLATRGEAFF